This T cell receptor beta chain was retrieved from a study of T cell changes during pregnancy in multiple sclerosis. CDR3 length equals 11 residues. V dropped 7 bases and J dropped 4 bases, with 10 bases sitting between them. The V gene's germline CDR1 is DFQATT and CDR2 SNEGSKA (reference sequence). The method was immunoSEQ multiplex PCR; TCRdb's version includes in-frame clones alone and lacks a portion of them. Of approximately 59,000 clones in the sample, around 91% were seen once. The chain carries TRBV20-1 and TRBJ1-1, with D hard to call. The receptor was derived from a female donor in good health, enrolled as a control in a pregnancy study. The input for sequencing was peripheral blood, taken in the third trimester of pregnancy. In DNA form, the CDR3 reads TGCAGTGTCGGGGAGGCCACTGAAGCTTTCTTT. Translation gives CSVGEATEAFF.